These 5 T cell receptor beta chains were all obtained from the same sample, sequenced in a study of blood T cell repertoires in COVID-19 (dated by TCRdb to the early 2020s). The protocol used for the library was the immunoSEQ multiplex PCR assay. Drawn from immuneACCESS, this table holds only the in-frame rearrangements with V and J called that TCRdb kept. Clones are partly lost; checked studies trace under half to an unresolved V gene and leave the rest unexplained. This sample comprises about 400,000 clones, more than 75% of them detected only once. 1.5% to 2.5% of the sample belongs to the ten largest clones. The sample taken for sequencing was PBMCs or T cells enriched from blood (not recorded which). Receptors originate from a man in his forties in a cohort exposed to, infected with or recovered from COVID-19 (not recorded which).

V usage is TRBV5-8 and J usage is TRBJ2-7, with TRBD2 identical over 7 bases. The germline V gene has CDR1 SGHTS and CDR2 YDEGEE. V lost 4 bases to trimming and J lost 2 bases; unmatched junction nucleotides: 9. The CDR3 has 15 amino acids. CDR3: CASSPRASGPYEQYF. The CDR3 DNA follows: TGTGCCAGCAGCCCCCGGGCTAGCGGCCCCTACGAGCAGTACTTC.

The chain uses TRBV5-1 and TRBJ2-7, with D possibly being TRBD2 (8 bases). Germline V gives CDR1 SGHRS, CDR2 YFSETQ. This CDR3 spans 17 amino acids. The V and J ends lost 3 bases and 3 bases respectively, with 22 bases between them. In DNA, the CDR3 is TGCGCCAGCAGCTCCCGACAGGGTGGTAGCGGGAACTACGAGCAGTACTTC. Residues: CASSSRQGGSGNYEQYF.

The chain uses TRBV3-1 (or the pseudogene TRBV3-2) and TRBJ1-2; D might be TRBD1 (6 bases). This CDR3 is built from 14 residues. Germline V lookup: CDR1 LGHDT, CDR2 YNNKEL (reference sequence). Trimming removed 1 base at V and 8 bases at J, with 14 bases between. The CDR3, as DNA: TGTGCCAGCAGCCAAGCCCCTTCAGGGGAGGGCTACACCTTC. Amino acid sequence: CASSQAPSGEGYTF.

As concerns this clone: Other DNA variants within this sample encode the same CDR3. The rearrangement links TRBV9 to TRBJ2-3; TRBD2 matches 7 bases. The V segment lost 0 bases and the J segment 4 bases; nucleotides outside the gene matches: 5. The CDR3 is 15 amino acids. Looked up from germline, CDR1 is SGDLS and CDR2 is YYNGEE. The CDR3 spells CASSVDAGVADTQYF. In DNA form, the CDR3 reads TGTGCCAGCAGCGTAGACGCGGGAGTTGCAGATACGCAGTATTTT.

The gene calls are TRBV2 and TRBJ2-1; weak D call: TRBD1 (6 bases). Trimming took 6 bases from V and 4 from J, leaving 13 bases between them. Germline V gene sequence: CDR1 SNHLY, CDR2 FYNNEI. The CDR3 extends over 14 amino acids. CDR3 loop: CASRQQGLYNEQFF. Written as DNA, the CDR3 is TGTGCCAGCAGACAACAGGGCCTGTACAATGAGCAGTTCTTC.